The T cell receptor (beta chain) under discussion was sequenced for a study of cytomegalovirus exposure and HLA in healthy donors. The donors belonged to the 120-subject validation cohort, separate from the approximately 700-subject first cohort. Repertoires were generated with immunoSEQ multiplex PCR, while TCRdb's copy carries only in-frame clones and drops some. Of some 180,000 clones in the sample, around nine tenths are singletons; the top ten hold roughly 6.6%. V trimming: 5 bases; J trimming: 4 bases; junction bases outside the gene matches: 7. Germline V lookup: CDR1 SGHNT, CDR2 YENEEA. The CDR3 is 15 residues long.

The V call is TRBV11-3, the J call TRBJ1-5, with 8 bases fitting TRBD1. The sample comprised PBMCs. The TCR comes from a young man in good health and CMV-seropositive. CDR3 in amino acids: CASSLRQGSNQPQHF. The CDR3 region has the DNA TGTGCCAGCAGCCTAAGACAGGGGTCGAATCAGCCCCAGCATTTT.